The T cell receptor (beta chain) under discussion was sequenced for a study of T cell responses to AZD1222 COVID-19 vaccine. Between the trimmed V and J ends, which lost 3 bases and 3 bases, there was a span of 11 bases. This CDR3 contains 14 residues. Looked up from germline, CDR1 is SGHTA and CDR2 is FQGNSA. The method was immunoSEQ multiplex PCR; TCRdb's version includes in-frame clones alone and lacks a portion of them. Of roughly 120,000 clones in the sample, 80% to 95% were seen once. This TCR was sampled from an adult who received the AZD1222 COVID-19 vaccine. This sample comprised peripheral blood, obtained 28 days after the second AZD1222 dose. The chain uses TRBV7-2 and TRBJ1-2, with TRBD1 as a possible D gene (6 bases). This chain's CDR3 is CASSFIGGDYGYTF. The CDR3 DNA is TGTGCCAGCAGCTTTATAGGGGGGGACTATGGCTACACCTTC. The full variable domain, in which reference TRBV7-2 and TRBJ1-2 provide the parts outside the CDR3, is GAGVSQSPSNKVTEKGKDVELRCDPISGHTALYWYRQSLGQGLEFLIYFQGNSAPDKSGLPSDRFSAERTGGSVSTLTIQRTQQEDSAVYLCASSFIGGDYGYTFGSGTRLTVV.